A selection of T cell receptor beta chains follows, all from one sample in a study of Graves' ophthalmopathy and Graves' hyperthyroidism. TCRdb used MiXCR to reprocess the multiplex PCR reads, holding one entry per CDR3 protein. The data contain roughly 700,000 distinct CDR3 sequences, around 40% of them singletons. Sample: peripheral blood. The receptors stem from an adult man with Graves' ophthalmopathy. The CDR3 runs from the conserved cysteine through the conserved F or W. The order of the fields is D gene, J gene, V gene, clone size, CDR3 length, CDR3 DNA, CDR3 protein. A D gene is named only where the DNA matches it firmly. Size values are once, few and many counts, or a class for expanded clones, and some rows have none.

>TRBD1|TRBJ2-6|TRBV7-3|many|18
TGTGCCAGCAGCCCCAAACCTCGGACAGGGGAAGGGGCCAACGTCCTGACTTTC
CASSPKPRTGEGANVLTF
>NA|TRBJ1-5|TRBV20-1|few|14
TGCAGTGCCTCTTATGGACAGAGCAATCAGCCCCAGCATTTT
CSASYGQSNQPQHF
>NA|TRBJ2-7|TRBV7-9|few|15
TGTGCCAGCAGCCAGGCAGGGACCAGCTCCTACGAGCAGTACTTC
CASSQAGTSSYEQYF
>NA|TRBJ2-2|TRBV6-1|few|15
TGTGCCAGTAGAGGTTTACAGAGCAACACCGGGGAGCTGTTTTTT
CASRGLQSNTGELFF
>NA|TRBJ1-1|TRBV6-5|few|12
TGTGCCAGCAGTTTCCCGGGCCAGGAAGCTTTCTTT
CASSFPGQEAFF
>TRBD2|TRBJ2-5|TRBV9|many|14
TGTGCCAGCAGCTTCGGAGCGGGGGCGGAGACCCAGTACTTC
CASSFGAGAETQYF
>TRBD1|TRBJ1-5|TRBV24-1|NA|15
TGTGCCAGCAGGATAACCGGGACAGGGGATCAGCCCCAGCATTTT
CASRITGTGDQPQHF
>NA|TRBJ1-2|TRBV30|NA|10
TGTGCCTGGGGGACCTATGGCTACACCTTC
CAWGTYGYTF
>TRBD2|TRBJ2-5|TRBV20-1|NA|14
TGCAGTGCTGTAGTTAGCGGGGGGCAAGAGACCCAGTACTTC
CSAVVSGGQETQYF
>NA|TRBJ1-4|TRBV24-1|NA|12
TGTGCCACCAGTGACCCAGGGAGTAAACTGTTTTTT
CATSDPGSKLFF
>NA|TRBJ1-6|TRBV10-3|many|14
TGTGCCATCATGGGAGGGCAGGGTGGATCACCCCTCCACTTT
CAIMGGQGGSPLHF
>TRBD1|TRBJ1-2|TRBV19|many|14
TGTGCCAGTAGTGCCGGACAGGTCCTCTATGGCTACACCTTC
CASSAGQVLYGYTF
>NA|TRBJ1-5|TRBV19|NA|14
TGTGCCGGTACGAGGGAGTTCAGCAATCAGCCCCAGCATTTT
CAGTREFSNQPQHF
>NA|TRBJ1-5|TRBV24-1|NA|15
TGTGCCACCAGTATCCGTCGGGGGGGGAATCAGCCCCAGCATTTT
CATSIRRGGNQPQHF
>TRBD1|TRBJ1-3|TRBV20-1|NA|15
TGCAGTGCTAGTAGGACAGGGGTCTCTGGAAACACCATATATTTT
CSASRTGVSGNTIYF
>TRBD2|TRBJ2-7|TRBV7-2|NA|17
TGTGCCAGCAGCTTAGGACCTAGCGGGAGTGTTCGGGACGAGCAGTACTTC
CASSLGPSGSVRDEQYF
>NA|TRBJ2-3|TRBV10-3|many|13
TGTGCCATCAGTGAGTCGCTCCCAGATACGCAGTATTTT
CAISESLPDTQYF
>TRBD1|TRBJ2-5|TRBV20-1|NA|16
TGCAGTGCTAGACGATTGGACAGGGGTACCTATCAGCCCCAGTACTTC
CSARRLDRGTYQPQYF
>TRBD1|TRBJ1-2|TRBV7-9|many|13
TGTGCCAGCAGGGAAACAGGGGTCTATGGCTACACCTTC
CASRETGVYGYTF
>NA|TRBJ2-2|TRBV10-3|few|13
TGTGCCATCCAGGAACTGACAGCCGGGGAGCTGTTTTTT
CAIQELTAGELFF
>TRBD2|TRBJ2-5|TRBV20-1|few|13
TGCAGTGCCCCGATAGCGGGGAGGGAGACCCAGTACTTC
CSAPIAGRETQYF
>NA|TRBJ1-5|TRBV10-3|NA|15
TGTGCCAGCAGTTATGGCAGGGGAAGCAATCAGCCCCAGCATTTT
CASSYGRGSNQPQHF
>NA|TRBJ1-1|TRBV7-9|few|14
TGTGCCAGCAGCTTCCTGCAGGGTGGCACTGAAGCTTTCTTT
CASSFLQGGTEAFF
>TRBD1|TRBJ1-1|TRBV6-5|few|14
TGTGCCAGCAGAAAGGACAGGGGGGGGACTGAAGCTTTCTTT
CASRKDRGGTEAFF
>TRBD1|TRBJ1-2|TRBV9|NA|12
TGTGCCAGCAGACAGGGGACTAGCGGGAACACCTTC
CASRQGTSGNTF
>NA|TRBJ1-5|TRBV24-1|NA|14
TGTGCCAGCAGAGGGGGATTTGGAGTTCAGCCCCAGCATTTT
CASRGGFGVQPQHF
>TRBD2|TRBJ2-2|TRBV25-1|NA|18
TGTGCCAGCAGTTACTTCCGTAGCGGGAGGGCTTCCACCGGGGAGCTGTTTTTT
CASSYFRSGRASTGELFF
>TRBD1|TRBJ1-4|TRBV12-3/TRBV12-4|many|15
TGTGCCAGCAGGCTGGGACAGGGAACTAATGAAAAACTGTTTTTT
CASRLGQGTNEKLFF
>NA|TRBJ1-3|TRBV9|NA|15
TGTGCCAGCAGCTCGTCTGGGGGTGGAGGAAACACCATATATTTT
CASSSSGGGGNTIYF
>NA|TRBJ2-6|TRBV2|many|15
TGTGCCATCCTACAACAGGGATCTGGGGCCAACGTCCTGACTTTC
CAILQQGSGANVLTF
>NA|TRBJ1-6|TRBV7-9|few|16
TGTGCCAGCAGTTTTTCTGGAAGCTCCTATAATTCACCCCTCCACTTT
CASSFSGSSYNSPLHF
>TRBD2|TRBJ2-7|TRBV5-1|few|17
TGCGCCAGCAGCTTGTCCCTAGCGGGAGGGAACTCCTACGAGCAGTACTTC
CASSLSLAGGNSYEQYF
>NA|TRBJ2-2|TRBV25-1|NA|13
TGTGCCAGCAGGGACTCGTTGGGCGGGGAGCTGTTTTTT
CASRDSLGGELFF